These 12 T cell receptor beta chains were sequenced from one sample in a study of blood T cell repertoires in COVID-19. Only in-frame clones appear in the TCRdb table, and some are missing; sequencing was by immunoSEQ multiplex PCR. This sample has 98,000 or so clones, with roughly 80% found just once. Sequenced: peripheral blood. The receptor set was obtained from a man aged 60 to 75 with acute or convalescent COVID-19.

The chain employs TRBV19 and TRBJ1-6; 7 bases are shared with TRBD1. J gave up 3 bases and V 3 bases, and 5 bases lay outside the gene matches. This CDR3 has 16 amino acids. CDR1 is LNHDA and CDR2 is SQIVND in the germline V gene (reference sequence). This CDR3 is CASSIMGDSYNSPLHF. DNA of the CDR3: TGTGCCAGTAGTATTATGGGGGACAGCTATAATTCACCCCTCCACTTT.

CDR3 DNA sequence: TGTGCCAGTAGTATAGCTAGCGGGGACGAGACCCAGTACTTC. Its protein product is CASSIASGDETQYF. The chain links TRBV19 to TRBJ2-5, with 9 bases lining up with TRBD2. Germline trimming cut 1 base from V and 5 bases from J; bases unmatched to any gene: 2. The germline V gene encodes CDR1 LNHDA and CDR2 SQIVND (reference sequence). The CDR3 length is 14 residues. The full variable domain, in which reference TRBV19 and TRBJ2-5 provide the parts outside the CDR3, is DGGITQSPKYLFRKEGQNVTLSCEQNLNHDAMYWYRQDPGQGLRLIYYSQIVNDFQKGDIAEGYSVSREKKESFPLTVTSAQKNPTAFYLCASSIASGDETQYFGPGTRLLVL.

The chain links TRBV7-2 to TRBJ1-4; 7 bases are a match to TRBD1. With V trimmed by 5 bases and J by 11 bases, 11 bases remained unmatched. The CDR3 has 14 residues. CDR1 and CDR2 from the germline V gene are SGHTA and FQGNSA. CDR3 region: CASSLGGTVRKLFF. CDR3 nucleotide sequence: TGTGCCAGCAGCCTAGGTGGGACAGTGAGGAAACTGTTTTTT.

The rearrangement links TRBV4-2 to TRBJ2-1; D is uncertain. Germline V CDR1 and CDR2: LGHNA, YNFKEQ. This CDR3 is built from 15 residues. The V end lost 0 bases, the J end lost 10 bases, and 16 bases lay between the germline ends. In DNA form, the CDR3 reads TGTGCCAGCAGCCAAGAACGGGTCCAACTGCGCGAGCAGTTCTTC. It translates to CASSQERVQLREQFF.

The chain has TRBV7-6 and TRBJ2-2, with TRBD1 matching 9 bases. V lost 5 bases to trimming and J lost 4 bases; unmatched junction nucleotides: 2. CDR1 is SGHVS, CDR2 FNYEAQ, per germline. This CDR3 contains 14 residues. CDR3 sequence (DNA): TGTGCCAGCAGCCGACAGGGGGGCACCGGGGAGCTGTTTTTT. It is translated as CASSRQGGTGELFF. The whole variable domain, remainder taken from reference TRBV7-6 and TRBJ2-2, is GAGVSQSPRYKVTKRGQDVALRCDPISGHVSLYWYRQALGQGPEFLTYFNYEAQQDKSGLPNDRFSAERPEGSISTLTIQRTEQRDSAMYRCASSRQGGTGELFFGEGSRLTVL.

The gene calls are TRBV11-3 and TRBJ2-1; 11 nucleotides match TRBD1. Germline CDR1 and CDR2: SGHNT and YENEEA. Trimming removed 3 bases from V and 5 bases from J; junction bases left unmatched: 3. This CDR3 has 15 amino acids. The CDR3 DNA sequence: TGTGCCAGCAGCTTGGGACAGGGGGTCGACAATGAGCAGTTCTTC. Translation: CASSLGQGVDNEQFF.

This clone was counted a single time. The gene calls are TRBV11-3 and TRBJ2-3; D is unclear. The germline V and J ends were trimmed by 2 bases and 0 bases, with 6 bases remaining between them. The CDR3 is 14 amino acids. CDR1 is SGHNT and CDR2 is YENEEA in the germline V gene. CDR3 coding DNA: TGTGCCAGCAGCTTATTCGGTAGCACAGATACGCAGTATTTT. As protein: CASSLFGSTDTQYF.

This clone was seen a few times. The genes are TRBV19 and TRBJ2-1; 10 bases map to TRBD2. The V gene end was trimmed by 7 bases and the J gene end by 11 bases; junction bases not matched to a gene: 14. The length of the CDR3 is 15 residues. Germline CDR1 and CDR2: LNHDA and SQIVND (reference sequence). For the CDR3, the DNA is TGTGCCAGTAAAAGCGGGAGGGCCGGAGGAGTACAGCAGTTCTTC. It translates to CASKSGRAGGVQQFF.

The rearrangement links TRBV10-3 to TRBJ2-7; TRBD2 agrees at 7 bases. The V gene's germline CDR1 is ENHRY and CDR2 SYGVKD. The CDR3 runs 13 residues. The J segment lost 7 bases and the V segment lost 2 bases, leaving 5 bases of the junction unmatched. Here the CDR3 reads CAISEHAGVEQYF. The CDR3 DNA is TGTGCCATCAGTGAGCACGCGGGGGTTGAGCAGTACTTC.

V usage is TRBV6-5 and J usage is TRBJ2-7, with D unresolved. CDR3 length: 15 amino acids. Germline V gene sequence: CDR1 MNHEY, CDR2 SVGAGI. The germline V and J ends were trimmed by 0 bases and 3 bases, with 12 bases remaining between them. In DNA form, the CDR3 reads TGTGCCAGCAGTTACTCTAGCTCCACTGGCTACGAGCAGTACTTC. Translated: CASSYSSSTGYEQYF.

This clone was found a few times. The chain uses TRBV5-1 and TRBJ2-1; TRBD2 matches at 9 bases. V was pared by 0 bases and J by 10 bases, with 8 bases of the junction left unmatched. Germline V gene lookup returns CDR1 SGHRS and CDR2 YFSETQ. The CDR3 is made up of 15 amino acids. The CDR3 DNA is TGCGCCAGCAGCTTGGCTCTAGCGGGGCCACGGGAGCAGTTCTTC. Translation: CASSLALAGPREQFF. Full variable domain (outside the CDR3, taken from reference TRBV5-1 and TRBJ2-1): KAGVTQTPRYLIKTRGQQVTLSCSPISGHRSVSWYQQTPGQGLQFLFEYFSETQRNKGNFPGRFSGRQFSNSRSEMNVSTLELGDSALYLCASSLALAGPREQFFGPGTRLTVL.

The V and J genes are TRBV2 and TRBJ2-1; 12 nucleotides line up with TRBD2. This CDR3 region has 20 residues. Trimming cost V 6 bases and J 4 bases; bases outside gene matches: 19. Germline V CDR1 and CDR2: SNHLY, FYNNEI. Here the CDR3 DNA reads TGTGCCAGCAGCCCCCTAGGACTAGCGGGGATCCCAAATACATACAATGAGCAGTTCTTC. Protein product: CASSPLGLAGIPNTYNEQFF.